A selection of T cell receptor beta chains follows, all from one sample in a study of T-cell reconstitution after alpha-beta-depleted transplantation in children. From the PCR reads, TCRdb called clonotypes with MiXCR, one entry per CDR3 protein. This table holds roughly 200,000 distinct CDR3 sequences, roughly 15% found once. This material consisted of PBMCs from the stem cell graft donor, taken from the stem cell graft. Receptors were obtained from a human donor who donated a stem cell graft to a child with acute lymphoblastic leukemia. Both conserved end residues are part of each CDR3. D genes are given only for firm matches. Some rows have no size entry. The others give once, few or many, or a class for an expanded clone.

CDR3nt,CDR3aa,abundance,v_gene,d_gene,j_gene
TGTGCCAGCAGGCGTGCCGGGACAGATAACACTGAAGCTTTCTTT,CASRRAGTDNTEAFF,many,TRBV6-1,TRBD1,TRBJ1-1
TGTGCCAGCAGGTTTACAGGGGCCTACGAGCAGTACTTC,CASRFTGAYEQYF,NA,TRBV12-3/TRBV12-4,TRBD1,TRBJ2-7
TGTGCCAGCAGTCCGGGTAGTGGAAACATTCAGTACTTC,CASSPGSGNIQYF,many,TRBV12-3/TRBV12-4,NA,TRBJ2-4
TGCGCCAGCAGCTTGGTTTTGGGGGACACAGATACGCAGTATTTT,CASSLVLGDTDTQYF,few,TRBV5-1,NA,TRBJ2-3
TGCGCCAGCATCTTGGACGGGACCCTCCCGGAAGAGCAGTTCTTC,CASILDGTLPEEQFF,NA,TRBV5-1,NA,TRBJ2-1
TGTGCCATCAGTAGCACCGGGGAGCTGTTTTTT,CAISSTGELFF,NA,TRBV10-3,NA,TRBJ2-2
TGTGCCAGCAGTGGAAACAGACTGAGGATTGTAGAGACCCAGTACTTC,CASSGNRLRIVETQYF,NA,TRBV6-1,NA,TRBJ2-5
TGCAGCGTTGAGGGGGAGGCGGCCGGGGAGCTGTTTTTT,CSVEGEAAGELFF,few,TRBV29-1,NA,TRBJ2-2
TGTGCCATCAGTGTTTGGACTAGCTACACGAAATCCTACAATGAGCAGTTCTTC,CAISVWTSYTKSYNEQFF,once,TRBV10-3,TRBD2,TRBJ2-1
TGTGCCAGCAGCTTAGGGGCGATGGCGGTTAACTCCTACAATGAGCAGTTCTTC,CASSLGAMAVNSYNEQFF,few,TRBV11-1,NA,TRBJ2-1
TGTGCCAGCAACTTGGGCGGCAGACCCACAGATACGCAGTATTTT,CASNLGGRPTDTQYF,few,TRBV11-2,NA,TRBJ2-3
TGTGCCAGCAGTTTCTCCGACAGGGTATTTAATTCACCCCTCCACTTT,CASSFSDRVFNSPLHF,many,TRBV28,TRBD1,TRBJ1-6
TGCGCCAGCAGCCCCCCCACTAGCGGGAGTTTTAATGAGCAGTTCTTC,CASSPPTSGSFNEQFF,NA,TRBV5-1,TRBD2,TRBJ2-1
TGTGCCAGCACTAAACCGCTAGCGGGAGGGCCCGACGAGCAGTACTTC,CASTKPLAGGPDEQYF,few,TRBV6-2/TRBV6-3,TRBD2,TRBJ2-7
TGTGCCACTGGGACAGGCGGTGAGCAGTACTTC,CATGTGGEQYF,many,TRBV10-3,TRBD1,TRBJ2-7
TGTGCCAGCAGTTTACAAACTAGCGGGAGGATGTTCTTC,CASSLQTSGRMFF,many,TRBV12-3/TRBV12-4,TRBD2,TRBJ2-1
TGTGCCAGCAGCTTATCTCACGAGCAGTACTTC,CASSLSHEQYF,many,TRBV7-9,NA,TRBJ2-7
TGCGCCAGCAGCTTGGACAGGGGGGAAGAGACCCAGTACTTC,CASSLDRGEETQYF,many,TRBV5-1,TRBD1,TRBJ2-5
TGTGCCACCCGGGGAGGGTATGGAGGCGAGCAGTACTTC,CATRGGYGGEQYF,many,TRBV19,TRBD2,TRBJ2-7
TGTGCCAGCAGTGAGATTGCAGAGCAGTTCTTC,CASSEIAEQFF,many,TRBV6-1,NA,TRBJ2-1
TGCGCCAGCAGCTTGACGGGGGTCGATCAGCCCCAGCATTTT,CASSLTGVDQPQHF,NA,TRBV5-1,NA,TRBJ1-5
TGTGCCAGCAGCCAACGATGGACTAGCGGGACCTCGAGCTCCTACAATGAGCAGTTCTTC,CASSQRWTSGTSSSYNEQFF,few,TRBV11-3,TRBD2,TRBJ2-1
TGTGCCAGCAGGGGAGGGGCTCGGAATTCACCCCTCCACTTT,CASRGGARNSPLHF,many,TRBV9,NA,TRBJ1-6
TGTGCCAGCAGTGACTCGACGGGAGGGCCTAATGAGCAGTTCTTC,CASSDSTGGPNEQFF,NA,TRBV6-4,TRBD2,TRBJ2-1
TGCGCCAGCAGCAAAAGGGACAGAGAAGAGACCCAGTACTTC,CASSKRDREETQYF,many,TRBV5-1,TRBD1,TRBJ2-5
TGTGCCAGCGCTAAAACAGGGGTTCATAATTCACCCCTCCACTTT,CASAKTGVHNSPLHF,many,TRBV12-3/TRBV12-4,TRBD1,TRBJ1-6
TGTGCCAGCAGTCCTAGCACAGATACGCAGTATTTT,CASSPSTDTQYF,many,TRBV5-1,NA,TRBJ2-3
TGCGCCAGCAGCGACCTAACAGGGGAGGGCACTGAAGCTTTCTTT,CASSDLTGEGTEAFF,many,TRBV5-1,TRBD1,TRBJ1-1
TGTGCCAGCAGTCTCGCGGGGGGGCTGGCATACGAGCAGTACTTC,CASSLAGGLAYEQYF,many,TRBV12-3/TRBV12-4,TRBD2,TRBJ2-7
TGCAGTGCTAGATCGTTCACTAGCGGGAGGGAGAGAGGTATGAATGAGCAGTTCTTC,CSARSFTSGRERGMNEQFF,many,TRBV20-1,TRBD2,TRBJ2-1
TGTGCCTGGAATACCTTGAGGGGGTCCTCCTACGAGCAGTACTTC,CAWNTLRGSSYEQYF,many,TRBV30,NA,TRBJ2-7
TGCGCCAGCAGACCAGGGACTTTGGTGATCGAGCAGTTCTTC,CASRPGTLVIEQFF,many,TRBV5-1,NA,TRBJ2-1
TGTGCCAGCAGCTTAGATCGATATGAGCAGTTCTTC,CASSLDRYEQFF,NA,TRBV11-2,NA,TRBJ2-1
TGTGCCAGCAGTGAATCGGGGGTAGGGGGTTACAATGAGCAGTTCTTC,CASSESGVGGYNEQFF,many,TRBV25-1,NA,TRBJ2-1
TGTGCCAGCAGCTTAGCGTCCCTCCGCAAGACAGCACCGAACACCGGGGAGCTGTTTTTT,CASSLASLRKTAPNTGELFF,many,TRBV11-1,NA,TRBJ2-2
TGCAGTGCTCCTTACGGGGCAGCTAACTATGGCTACACCTTC,CSAPYGAANYGYTF,many,TRBV20-1,NA,TRBJ1-2
TGCGCCAGCTCACGAGAGGGGGCCACAGATACGCAGTATTTT,CASSREGATDTQYF,many,TRBV5-1,TRBD1,TRBJ2-3
TGCAGTGCTAGCGGTGATAGCGGTGGCACAGATACGCAGTATTTT,CSASGDSGGTDTQYF,few,TRBV20-1,NA,TRBJ2-3
TGCGCCAGCAGCTCCGGGCCCATGAACACTGAAGCTTTCTTT,CASSSGPMNTEAFF,many,TRBV5-1,NA,TRBJ1-1
TGTGCCAGCAGGGACCGCCTCTCCGGCACCGGGGAGCTGTTTTTT,CASRDRLSGTGELFF,NA,TRBV2,NA,TRBJ2-2
TGCAGTGCTGGGACAGGGAACGAGCGGCCCCAGCATTTT,CSAGTGNERPQHF,few,TRBV20-1,TRBD1,TRBJ1-5
TGTGCCAGCACCCAGGCCCCCGGAGGCTACACCTTC,CASTQAPGGYTF,NA,TRBV28,NA,TRBJ1-2
TGTGCCAGCAGTTACACCCGACAGGTCCCGACCACTGAAGCTTTCTTT,CASSYTRQVPTTEAFF,few,TRBV6-5,NA,TRBJ1-1
TGCGCCAGCAGCCCCGGACAGGGGAATGAAAAACTGTTTTTT,CASSPGQGNEKLFF,many,TRBV5-1,TRBD1,TRBJ1-4
TGTGCCAGCAGCAAAAGGATCAGGACAGGGGGGAGGTACGAGCAGTACTTC,CASSKRIRTGGRYEQYF,many,TRBV21-1,NA,TRBJ2-7
TGCGCCAGCATCCCAGGGGGTATGAACACTGAAGCTTTCTTT,CASIPGGMNTEAFF,many,TRBV10-2,TRBD1,TRBJ1-1
TGCAGTGCTGGGCTTCATCGACTAGATACGCAGTATTTT,CSAGLHRLDTQYF,many,TRBV20-1,NA,TRBJ2-3
TGTGCCAGCAGCTTAGCTGGTATAGCGGGAGAACCCTCCTACGAGCAGTACTTC,CASSLAGIAGEPSYEQYF,many,TRBV11-1,TRBD2,TRBJ2-7
TGCGCCAGCAGCTTGGAGTTAGGGGAGGGTGTTCCTGAAGCTTTCTTT,CASSLELGEGVPEAFF,many,TRBV5-1,NA,TRBJ1-1
TGTGCCAGCAGCCAAGTCGCCGAGACCCAGTACTTC,CASSQVAETQYF,many,TRBV3-1,NA,TRBJ2-5
TGTGCCTGGGAGGGACAGAGGAACACTGAAGCTTTCTTT,CAWEGQRNTEAFF,NA,TRBV30,TRBD1,TRBJ1-1
TGTGCCAGCAGTGCGGACCGAGGAGAGCAAAAACTGTTTTTT,CASSADRGEQKLFF,NA,TRBV6-1,NA,TRBJ1-4
TGCAGTGCTAGGAGCGTAGGGCCTGAGCAGTACTTC,CSARSVGPEQYF,NA,TRBV20-1,NA,TRBJ2-7
TGCGCCAGCAGCCAAGTAAATAGCGTGAGGGCCGGAAATGAGCAGTTCTTC,CASSQVNSVRAGNEQFF,NA,TRBV4-1,NA,TRBJ2-1